This TCR beta chain was identified in a study of cytomegalovirus exposure and HLA in healthy donors. Researchers ran the PCR with 60 Vbeta and 13 Jbeta primers. Using immunoSEQ multiplex PCR, the repertoire was profiled, and TCRdb retains in-frame clones only, with some absent. Of around 170,000 clones listed, more than 75% were seen once; the top ten hold 2% to 2.5%. This CDR3 contains 16 residues. Trimming removed 5 bases at V and 1 base at J, with 17 bases between. Per the germline V gene, CDR1 is SGHDN and CDR2 is FVKESK. The rearrangement joins TRBV14 to TRBJ2-5; weak D call: TRBD2 (6 bases). What was sequenced was PBMCs. This TCR came from a young woman in good health and CMV-seropositive. CDR3 sequence reads: CASSATVGLGQETQYF. In DNA form, the CDR3 reads TGTGCCAGCAGCGCTACCGTGGGACTTGGCCAAGAGACCCAGTACTTC.